Listed here are 27 T cell receptor beta chains from one sample, sequenced in a study of blood T cell repertoires in COVID-19. The data were produced by immunoSEQ multiplex PCR, yet TCRdb's version contains in-frame clones alone and is incomplete. Counted here are tens of thousands of clones, around 88% occurring once; the ten biggest clones make up roughly 6.7%. The sequencing input was peripheral blood. The receptors shown here come from a woman in her 70s with acute or convalescent COVID-19.

Only a few counts were recorded for this clone. J is TRBJ1-1 and V is TRBV7-3; a possible D gene is TRBD1 (6 bases). Germline V gives CDR1 SGHTA, CDR2 FQGTGA. Trimming removed 5 bases from V and 0 bases from J, with 16 bases in between. The CDR3 length is 16 residues. CDR3 nucleotide sequence: TGTGCCAGCAGCGTCACTGCAGGGGCCATGAACACTGAAGCTTTCTTT. Its protein is CASSVTAGAMNTEAFF.

The gene calls are TRBV9 and TRBJ2-7, with TRBD2 as a possible D gene (6 bases). The CDR3 is made up of 14 amino acids. The V gene's germline CDR1 is SGDLS and CDR2 YYNGEE. The V gene lost 2 bases and the J gene lost 0 bases, with 9 bases spanning the gap. The CDR3 region has the DNA TGTGCCAGCAGCGTCGGGGGTAGCTCCTACGAGCAGTACTTC. This encodes CASSVGGSSYEQYF.

CDR3 in amino acids: CATSEGGTGGDEQFF. For the CDR3, the DNA is TGTGCCACCAGTGAGGGGGGGACAGGGGGCGATGAGCAGTTCTTC. The rearrangement uses TRBV24-1 and TRBJ2-1, with 12 nucleotides matching TRBD1. CDR1 is KGHDR, CDR2 SFDVKD, per germline. The CDR3 is 15 residues long. After removal of 4 bases from V and 8 bases from J, the junction contained 5 bases not matched to a gene.

The J gene is TRBJ1-6, the V gene TRBV6-4, with D unclear. The CDR3 is 15 amino acids. Trimming took 8 bases from V and 7 from J, leaving 18 bases between them. Germline V CDR1 and CDR2: MRHNA, SNTAGT. The CDR3 DNA is TGTGCCAGCCGCCGGGAGGAGGCTAGGAATTCACCCCTCCACTTT. Translation: CASRREEARNSPLHF.

This clone was found once. The chain combines TRBV5-4 with TRBJ1-1; 10 bases match TRBD1. CDR1 SGHNT and CDR2 YYREEE come from the germline V gene (reference sequence). The CDR3 extends over 15 amino acids. Trimming removed 5 bases from V and 3 bases from J; junction bases left unmatched: 7. CDR3 nucleotides: TGTGCCAGCAGGCGGACAGGGGGGAGTTACACTGAAGCTTTCTTT. Its protein is CASRRTGGSYTEAFF.

This clone was detected a few times. The J gene is TRBJ2-3, the V gene TRBV12-3 or TRBV12-4, with a tentative D call TRBD2 (5 bases). CDR3 length: 12 amino acids. Trimming shortened V by 1 base and J by 6 bases, and 5 bases separated the two germline ends. CDR3 coding DNA: TGTGCCAGCAGTTTAGGAGGGGATACGCAGTATTTT. Protein sequence: CASSLGGDTQYF.

V gene TRBV6-6 combines with J gene TRBJ1-3; D not resolved. This CDR3 comprises 16 residues. The germline V and J ends were trimmed by 0 bases and 3 bases, with 12 bases remaining between them. Germline V CDR1 and CDR2: MNHNY, SVGAGI (reference sequence). The DNA for the CDR3 is TGTGCCAGCAGTTACTCGATTACGGGAGGTGGAAACACCATATATTTT. Translated, it gives CASSYSITGGGNTIYF.

The V gene is TRBV19, the J gene TRBJ1-5; the match to TRBD1 covers 10 bases. The germline V gene encodes CDR1 LNHDA and CDR2 SQIVND (reference sequence). The junction had 9 bases not matched to a gene; V was cut back by 6 bases and J by 7 bases. CDR3 size: 15 residues. For the CDR3, the DNA is TGTGCCAGTAGCCTCTCTGGACAGGGGGTCCAGCCCCAGCATTTT. The encoded protein is CASSLSGQGVQPQHF.

This clone was detected a few times. The chain employs TRBV4-2 and TRBJ2-2; 7 nucleotides line up with TRBD1. CDR3 size: 18 residues. With 1 base clipped from V and 3 bases from J, the junction kept 11 bases outside the gene matches. Germline loops: CDR1 LGHNA, CDR2 YNFKEQ. CDR3 DNA: TGTGCCAGCAGCCAAGGAGCAGGGGGAAGAATCCACACCGGGGAGCTGTTTTTT. Translated, it gives CASSQGAGGRIHTGELFF.

The V and J genes are TRBV5-4 and TRBJ2-3, with TRBD2 matching 10 bases. The ends lost 0 bases at V and 9 bases at J; junction bases unmatched: 4. Germline-derived CDR1 and CDR2 are SGHNT and YYREEE (reference sequence). CDR3 length equals 14 residues. As DNA, the CDR3 is TGTGCCAGCAGCTTGGCTGCTAGCGGGGGAACGCAGTATTTT. This gives the protein CASSLAASGGTQYF.

V usage is TRBV11-3 and J usage is TRBJ2-1; TRBD2 aligns across 8 bases. Germline V gene lookup returns CDR1 SGHNT and CDR2 YENEEA. This CDR3 comprises 14 residues. V gave up 5 bases and J gave up 3 bases; unmatched junction bases: 3. The CDR3 loop is CASSKRGHYNEQFF. The CDR3 region has the DNA TGTGCCAGCAGCAAGCGGGGGCACTACAATGAGCAGTTCTTC.

The chain employs TRBV30 and TRBJ1-2, with TRBD1 matching over 9 bases. V was pared by 3 bases and J by 2 bases, with 1 base of the junction left unmatched. CDR1 is GTSNPN and CDR2 is SVGIG in the germline V gene (reference sequence). The CDR3 is 13 residues long. This chain's CDR3 is CAWSGQGNYGYTF. The DNA of the CDR3 is TGTGCCTGGAGCGGACAGGGGAACTATGGCTACACCTTC.

The genes are TRBV29-1 and TRBJ1-3; weak D call: TRBD1 (5 bases). The CDR3 runs to 17 residues. Germline CDR1 is SQVTM and CDR2 is ANQGSEA. Trimming stripped 0 bases from V and 3 bases from J, with 18 bases between. The chain's CDR3 is CSVEDLKQGRSGNTIYF. CDR3 nucleotide sequence: TGCAGCGTTGAAGATCTGAAGCAGGGTCGTAGTGGAAACACCATATATTTT.

In its sample, this clone was seen once. As DNA, the CDR3 is TGTGCCAGTGCTCAGGGTTTCCGAAACACTGAAGCTTTCTTT. Its translation is CASAQGFRNTEAFF. The chain carries TRBV6-5 and TRBJ1-1; a weak D match, TRBD1 (5 bases). The CDR3 runs to 14 residues. CDR1 and CDR2 from the germline V gene are MNHEY and SVGAGI. The V and J ends lost 9 bases and 2 bases respectively, with 16 bases between them.

The genes are TRBV7-3 and TRBJ1-1, with D uncertain. The CDR3 has 14 amino acids. Germline CDR1 and CDR2: SGHTA and FQGTGA. Between the trimmed V and J ends, which lost 2 bases and 1 base, there was a span of 8 bases. The CDR3 is CASSLGSGNTEAFF. The CDR3 DNA is TGTGCCAGCAGCTTAGGTTCAGGGAACACTGAAGCTTTCTTT.

The V and J genes are TRBV6-5 and TRBJ1-5; the D is unclear. V was cut by 7 bases and J by 2 bases, with 15 bases left in between. This CDR3 has 15 amino acids. CDR1 and CDR2 from the germline V gene are MNHEY and SVGAGI. The CDR3 sequence: CASTPASRGNQPQHF. The CDR3 DNA follows: TGTGCCAGCACCCCGGCGAGTCGGGGCAATCAGCCCCAGCATTTT.

The genes are TRBV24-1 and TRBJ1-2; 10 bases align to TRBD1. The CDR3 contains 18 residues. The germline CDR1 and CDR2 sequences are KGHDR and SFDVKD. The trim removed 0 bases at V and 1 base at J, leaving 7 bases unmatched. CDR3 nucleotide sequence: TGTGCCACCAGTGATTTGCTTAGGGACAGGGGCGATAACTATGGCTACACCTTC. This gives the protein CATSDLLRDRGDNYGYTF.

CDR3 region: CASSPTGYQPQHF. In DNA, the CDR3 is TGTGCCAGCAGCCCGACAGGTTATCAGCCCCAGCATTTT. The chain is built from TRBV6-6 and TRBJ1-5; D perhaps matches TRBD1 (6 bases). Deletions cut 6 bases from V and 5 bases from J, with 11 bases between. The CDR3 contains 13 residues. Germline CDR1 MNHNY, CDR2 SVGAGI (reference sequence).

Note on this clone: One junction end does not reproduce the germline sequence, and a read error may be involved. This chain connects TRBV13 to TRBJ1-2; 9 nucleotides agree with TRBD1. The CDR3 totals 13 residues. Germline V lookup: CDR1 PRHDT, CDR2 FYEKMQ (reference sequence). CDR3: CASSSDRDREPIF. In nucleotides, the CDR3 is TGTGCCAGCAGCTCTGACCGGGACAGGGAGCCGATCTTC.

The V and J genes are TRBV28 and TRBJ1-1; TRBD1 agrees at 7 bases. Looked up from germline, CDR1 is MDHEN and CDR2 is SYDVKM. The ends lost 5 bases at V and 9 bases at J; junction bases unmatched: 12. The CDR3 runs 14 residues. CDR3 amino acids: CASSTTGRLFQAFF. CDR3 bases: TGTGCCAGCAGTACGACAGGGAGATTATTTCAAGCTTTCTTT.

The J gene is TRBJ2-1, the V gene TRBV19; 12 bases agree with TRBD2. In germline, CDR1 is LNHDA, CDR2 SQIVND (reference sequence). This CDR3 region has 16 residues. Unmatched junction bases numbered 6, after V lost 2 bases and J lost 7 bases. The CDR3 reads CASSIPRTSGMNEQFF. Written as DNA, the CDR3 is TGTGCCAGTAGTATACCCAGGACTAGCGGGATGAATGAGCAGTTCTTC. The whole variable domain, filled in from reference TRBV19 and TRBJ2-1, reads DGGITQSPKYLFRKEGQNVTLSCEQNLNHDAMYWYRQDPGQGLRLIYYSQIVNDFQKGDIAEGYSVSREKKESFPLTVTSAQKNPTAFYLCASSIPRTSGMNEQFFGPGTRLTVL.

CDR3 sequence reads: CASSLAPHRLVLAEAFF. The CDR3, as DNA: TGTGCCAGCAGCTTGGCACCCCACAGGTTAGTGTTGGCTGAAGCTTTCTTT. The chain recombines TRBV5-4 with TRBJ1-1; maybe TRBD1 (5 bases). Germline V gene sequence: CDR1 SGHNT, CDR2 YYREEE (reference sequence). Trimming pared 0 bases from V and 6 bases from J, leaving 21 bases between. This CDR3 has 17 amino acids.

The chain combines TRBV27 with TRBJ2-3, with 11 bases that match TRBD1. This CDR3 region has 16 residues. After removal of 5 bases from V and 5 bases from J, the junction contained 9 bases not matched to a gene. Germline V gives CDR1 MNHEY, CDR2 SMNVEV (reference sequence). The CDR3 DNA reads as TGTGCCAGCAGTGCTATCCGGGACAGGGGGGTAGATACGCAGTATTTT. Translated: CASSAIRDRGVDTQYF.

The rearrangement joins TRBV5-1 to TRBJ1-2, with 7 bases identical to TRBD1. CDR3 length equals 14 residues. With V trimmed by 3 bases and J by 4 bases, 6 bases remained unmatched. From germline, CDR1 is SGHRS and CDR2 YFSETQ. The CDR3 bases are TGCGCCAGCAGCTGGACCAACAGGGGCTATGGCTACACCTTC. Encoded protein: CASSWTNRGYGYTF.

The rearrangement links TRBV28 to TRBJ1-2; D is unresolved. Germline CDR1 and CDR2: MDHEN and SYDVKM. The CDR3 has 12 amino acids. Between the trimmed V and J ends, which lost 5 bases and 4 bases, there was a span of 8 bases. This CDR3 reads CASSLGPYGYTF. The CDR3 DNA follows: TGTGCCAGCAGTCTGGGCCCCTATGGCTACACCTTC.

J is TRBJ2-5 and V is TRBV25-1; 7 bases map to TRBD1. From germline, CDR1 is MGHDK and CDR2 SYGVNS. J was trimmed by 5 bases and V by 5 bases; bases with no gene match: 5. CDR3 length: 13 residues. The CDR3 DNA reads TGTGCCAGCAGTCGACAGGGAGTGGAGACCCAGTACTTC. It is translated as CASSRQGVETQYF.

This chain uses TRBV2 with TRBJ2-2, with TRBD1 identical over 8 bases. The V segment lost 11 bases and the J segment 1 base; nucleotides outside the gene matches: 3. This CDR3 region has 13 residues. Germline V gene lookup returns CDR1 SNHLY and CDR2 FYNNEI. CDR3 loop: CAGDRGNTGELFF. The CDR3 DNA sequence: TGTGCCGGTGACAGGGGGAACACCGGGGAGCTGTTTTTT.